These 17 T cell receptor beta chains originate from one sample sequenced in a study of blood T cell repertoires in COVID-19. Measured with immunoSEQ multiplex PCR; TCRdb has only the in-frame clones, and not every one. Here the sample spans some 100,000 clones, 81% being singletons. Sequencing input: peripheral blood. These receptors all come from a man between 60 and 70 years old with acute or convalescent COVID-19.

The chain joins TRBV10-2 to TRBJ2-1, with 8 positions matching TRBD2. CDR1 and CDR2 from the germline V gene are WSHSY and SAAADI. The CDR3 sequence is 14 residues long. V lost 3 bases to trimming and J lost 10 bases; unmatched junction nucleotides: 8. The CDR3 spells CASSDSGLAEEQFF. The CDR3 bases are TGCGCCAGCAGTGATTCCGGACTAGCTGAAGAGCAGTTCTTC.

Ten or more counts support this clone. The rearrangement joins TRBV24-1 to TRBJ2-2; the D gene is possibly TRBD2 (6 bases). In germline, CDR1 is KGHDR, CDR2 SFDVKD. CDR3 length: 15 residues. Trimming stripped 7 bases from V and 4 bases from J, with 15 bases between. The CDR3 loop reads CATSERPEGTGELFF. In DNA form, the CDR3 reads TGTGCCACCAGCGAGAGACCGGAGGGCACCGGGGAGCTGTTTTTT.

The chain uses TRBV7-8 and TRBJ1-5, with D uncertain. Trimming took off 1 base at V and 5 bases at J, with 9 bases between the two ends. Germline V lookup: CDR1 SGHVS, CDR2 FQNEAQ. The length of the CDR3 is 14 residues. CDR3 coding DNA: TGTGCCAGCAGCTTAGATGCCAACTATCAGCCCCAGCATTTT. Its translation: CASSLDANYQPQHF.

This sequence joins TRBV13 and TRBJ2-7; 10 bases align to TRBD1. V lost 5 bases to trimming and J lost 2 bases; unmatched junction nucleotides: 6. From germline, CDR1 is PRHDT and CDR2 FYEKMQ (reference sequence). This CDR3 region has 15 residues. CDR3 DNA sequence: TGTGCCAGCAGCCCAACCGGGACAGGGGCCTACGAGCAGTACTTC. This encodes CASSPTGTGAYEQYF.

This sequence joins TRBV18 and TRBJ2-7; possible D gene TRBD1, 6 bases. CDR1 KGHSH and CDR2 LQKENI come from the germline V gene. Trimming shortened V by 4 bases and J by 5 bases, and 12 bases separated the two germline ends. CDR3 length: 13 amino acids. DNA for the CDR3: TGTGCCAGCTCACGGACAGAATCCCACGAGCAGTACTTC. It is translated as CASSRTESHEQYF.

The gene calls are TRBV4-1 and TRBJ1-1, with 7 bases that match TRBD1. J gave up 7 bases and V 4 bases, and 9 bases lay outside the gene matches. The CDR3 extends over 14 amino acids. Germline V gene sequence: CDR1 MGHRA, CDR2 YSYEKL. For the CDR3, the DNA is TGCGCCAGCAGCCCTAGACAGGGTGACGGTGAAGCTTTCTTT. Translation gives CASSPRQGDGEAFF.

This chain joins TRBV24-1 and TRBJ2-3, with D uncertain. This CDR3 spans 14 amino acids. Between the trimmed V and J ends, which lost 5 bases and 4 bases, there was a span of 12 bases. Germline CDR1 KGHDR, CDR2 SFDVKD. CDR3 amino acids: CATSARLGADTQYF. CDR3 nucleotide sequence: TGTGCCACCAGTGCTAGGCTAGGAGCAGATACGCAGTATTTT.

V gene TRBV5-8 combines with J gene TRBJ1-1; TRBD1 is a possible D gene (6 bases). V was cut by 1 base and J by 1 base, with 11 bases left in between. This CDR3 comprises 15 residues. Germline values: CDR1 SGHTS, CDR2 YDEGEE. CDR3 region: CASSLTGRKNTEAFF. The CDR3 DNA reads as TGTGCCAGCAGCTTGACAGGGAGAAAGAACACTGAAGCTTTCTTT.

J is TRBJ2-1 and V is TRBV3-1 (or the pseudogene TRBV3-2), with D perhaps TRBD2 (6 bases). CDR1 is LGHDT, CDR2 YNNKEL, per germline (reference sequence). With 0 bases removed from V and 15 bases from J, the gap between germline ends came to 18 bases. This CDR3 region has 14 residues. CDR3 protein: CASSQDLGTSRAFF. The CDR3 region has the DNA TGTGCCAGCAGCCAAGATCTTGGGACTTCGAGGGCGTTCTTC.

This clone was counted only a few times. The rearrangement uses TRBV28 and TRBJ1-5; D unclear. The CDR3 covers 12 residues. Trimming removed 3 bases at V and 4 bases at J, with 4 bases between. Germline assignment: CDR1 MDHEN and CDR2 SYDVKM. Here the CDR3 DNA reads TGTGCCAGCAGTTTCAGAAATCAGCCCCAGCATTTT. Amino acids: CASSFRNQPQHF.

The chain has TRBV14 and TRBJ1-2; the D is unclear. The CDR3 is made up of 14 amino acids. Deletions cut 2 bases from V and 8 bases from J, with 15 bases between. Germline CDR1 SGHDN, CDR2 FVKESK. The CDR3 loop reads CASSQKGSGSGYTF. The CDR3, as DNA: TGTGCCAGCAGCCAAAAGGGATCGGGAAGCGGCTACACCTTC.

In nucleotides, the CDR3 is TGTGCCAGCAGGAGACAGGAACGGGACACTGAAGCTTTCTTT. As protein: CASRRQERDTEAFF. The rearrangement uses TRBV6-4 and TRBJ1-1; tentative D call: TRBD1 (6 bases). The CDR3 totals 14 residues. V lost 6 bases, J lost 3 bases, and 14 bases lay in between. Germline V gene data show CDR1 as MRHNA and CDR2 as SNTAGT.

This clone appeared a single time. The V call is TRBV7-6, the J call TRBJ2-1, with 8 nucleotides matching TRBD1. The CDR3 is 19 amino acids. Germline V gene lookup returns CDR1 SGHVS and CDR2 FNYEAQ. The V gene end was trimmed by 1 base and the J gene end by 6 bases; junction bases not matched to a gene: 17. The CDR3 sequence is CASSLVWGIRGTGGNEQFF. Written as DNA, the CDR3 is TGTGCCAGCAGCTTAGTTTGGGGCATTAGGGGGACAGGAGGCAATGAGCAGTTCTTC.

The V call is TRBV28, the J call TRBJ1-1; 8 bases align to TRBD1. Trimming removed 6 bases from V and 1 base from J; junction bases left unmatched: 7. The CDR3 runs 15 residues. From germline, CDR1 is MDHEN and CDR2 SYDVKM. CDR3 nucleotide sequence: TGTGCCAGCAGCCGTCTGGGGACAGGGAACACTGAAGCTTTCTTT. It yields the protein CASSRLGTGNTEAFF.

The chain recombines TRBV7-8 with TRBJ1-2; a weak D match, TRBD1 (5 bases). The CDR3 loop spans 13 amino acids. Germline assignment: CDR1 SGHVS and CDR2 FQNEAQ. V was shortened by 5 bases and J by 4 bases, with 11 bases between the two germline ends. In nucleotides, the CDR3 is TGTGCCAGCAGCCCGACCGGGGGCTATGGCTACACCTTC. This translates into CASSPTGGYGYTF.

This chain uses TRBV4-3 with TRBJ1-4; D uncertain. The CDR3 extends over 18 amino acids. Trimming removed 0 bases from V and 7 bases from J, with 21 bases in between. Germline assignment: CDR1 LGHNA and CDR2 YSLEER. The CDR3 region has the DNA TGCGCCAGCAGCCAAGATACGGGAAGCGCTCTAAGTGGTGAAAAACTGTTTTTT. Residues: CASSQDTGSALSGEKLFF.

The rearrangement joins TRBV18 to TRBJ2-5; TRBD2 matches 7 bases. V trimming: 0 bases; J trimming: 7 bases; junction bases outside the gene matches: 5. Germline loops: CDR1 KGHSH, CDR2 LQKENI. This CDR3 is 14 amino acids long. CDR3 in DNA: TGTGCCAGCTCACCACCGGTTGCTAGCGGGACCCAGTACTTC. This codes for CASSPPVASGTQYF.